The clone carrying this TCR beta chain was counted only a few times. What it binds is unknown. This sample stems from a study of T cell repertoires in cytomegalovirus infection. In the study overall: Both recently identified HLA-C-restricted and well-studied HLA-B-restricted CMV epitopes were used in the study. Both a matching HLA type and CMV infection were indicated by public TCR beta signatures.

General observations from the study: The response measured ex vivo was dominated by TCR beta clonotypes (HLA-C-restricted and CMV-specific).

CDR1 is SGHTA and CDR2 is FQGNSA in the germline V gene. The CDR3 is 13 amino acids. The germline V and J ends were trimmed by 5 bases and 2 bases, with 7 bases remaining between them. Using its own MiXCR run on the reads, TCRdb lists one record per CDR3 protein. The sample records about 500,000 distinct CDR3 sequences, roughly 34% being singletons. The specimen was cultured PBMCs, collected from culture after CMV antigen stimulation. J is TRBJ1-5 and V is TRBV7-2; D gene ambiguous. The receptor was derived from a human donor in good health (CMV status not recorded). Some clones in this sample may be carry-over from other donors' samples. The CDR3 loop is CASSPAGNQPQHF. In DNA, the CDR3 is TGTGCCAGCAGCCCCGCCGGCAATCAGCCCCAGCATTTT.